The 11 T cell receptor beta chains below were found in one sample sequenced in a study of cytomegalovirus exposure and HLA in healthy donors. PCR amplification relied on 60 Vbeta primers (plus 13 Jbeta primers). The repertoire was sequenced with immunoSEQ multiplex PCR; TCRdb's copy has only in-frame clones and lacks some. Among 100,000 or so clones listed, 78% were seen once. Sequences were obtained from PBMCs. All receptors come from a young man in good health and CMV-seronegative.

The CDR3 is CASSPWTSQSYEQYF. CDR3 nucleotide sequence: TGTGCCAGCAGTCCTTGGACTAGCCAGTCCTACGAGCAGTACTTC. V and J are TRBV28 and TRBJ2-7; TRBD2 agrees at 8 bases. CDR1 is MDHEN, CDR2 SYDVKM, per germline. V was clipped by 5 bases and J by 1 base; unmatched bases: 7. The CDR3 spans 15 residues.

The chain joins TRBV11-2 to TRBJ1-2; TRBD1 might be the D (5 bases). The germline V gene has CDR1 SGHAT and CDR2 FQNNGV. CDR3 length: 14 residues. V was trimmed by 3 bases and J by 6 bases, leaving 14 bases between them. The CDR3 is CASSLGLRRDGYTF. The CDR3 nucleotides are TGTGCCAGCAGCTTGGGGCTTCGGAGGGATGGCTACACCTTC. The variable domain in full, with the rest retrieved from reference TRBV11-2 and TRBJ1-2, is EAGVAQSPRYKIIEKRQSVAFWCNPISGHATLYWYQQILGQGPKLLIQFQNNGVVDDSQLPKDRFSAERLKGVDSTLKIQPAKLEDSAVYLCASSLGLRRDGYTFGSGTRLTVV.

V usage is TRBV19 and J usage is TRBJ2-6; D possibly corresponds to TRBD1 (6 bases). The CDR3 covers 17 residues. In germline, CDR1 is LNHDA, CDR2 SQIVND (reference sequence). The germline V and J ends were trimmed by 5 bases and 0 bases, with 14 bases remaining between them. The DNA of the CDR3 is TGTGCCAGTAGTGTCCTGACAGGCCACTCTGGGGCCAACGTCCTGACTTTC. It encodes CASSVLTGHSGANVLTF.

The genes are TRBV7-2 and TRBJ1-5; D might be TRBD1 (6 bases). The germline gives CDR1 SGHTA, CDR2 FQGNSA. CDR3 length: 14 amino acids. V was shortened by 2 bases and J by 2 bases, with 7 bases between the two germline ends. This CDR3 is CASSLSGGNQPQHF. CDR3 nucleotides: TGTGCCAGCAGCTTATCAGGGGGCAATCAGCCCCAGCATTTT.

The chain links TRBV20-1 to TRBJ1-2; D not resolved. The CDR3 consists of 11 residues. Looked up from germline, CDR1 is DFQATT and CDR2 is SNEGSKA (reference sequence). Trimming stripped 3 bases from V and 5 bases from J, with 7 bases between. CDR3 sequence: CSARRPYGYTF. The CDR3 nucleotides are TGCAGTGCTAGGCGCCCATATGGCTACACCTTC.

The CDR3 loop reads CASSSPLLVTGELFF. CDR3 nucleotide sequence: TGTGCCAGCAGTTCCCCTCTCCTAGTAACCGGGGAGCTGTTTTTT. The J gene is TRBJ2-2, the V gene TRBV27; no definite D call. Trimming took 4 bases from V and 5 from J, leaving 14 bases between them. CDR1 and CDR2 from the germline V gene are MNHEY and SMNVEV (reference sequence). The CDR3 sequence is 15 residues long.

The CDR3 spells CASSPRLAENNEQFF. The CDR3 DNA reads TGCGCCAGCAGCCCAAGACTAGCGGAGAACAATGAGCAGTTCTTC. The rearrangement links TRBV4-3 to TRBJ2-1; the match to TRBD2 covers 9 bases. Looked up from germline, CDR1 is LGHNA and CDR2 is YSLEER. The CDR3 extends over 15 amino acids. V trimming: 4 bases; J trimming: 5 bases; junction bases outside the gene matches: 6.

This rearrangement joins TRBV6-6 to TRBJ1-5, with 9 bases lining up with TRBD1. Germline CDR1 reads MNHNY; CDR2 reads SVGAGI (reference sequence). The CDR3 contains 16 residues. Trimming cost V 0 bases and J 5 bases; bases outside gene matches: 5. The CDR3 loop is CASSYSRQGVDQPQHF. The CDR3 nucleotides are TGTGCCAGCAGTTACTCGAGACAGGGGGTCGATCAGCCCCAGCATTTT.

This chain joins TRBV10-2 and TRBJ1-5, with 8 bases aligning to TRBD1. The CDR3 contains 14 residues. Trimming removed 9 bases from V and 1 base from J; junction bases left unmatched: 5. Germline lookup yields CDR1 WSHSY and CDR2 SAAADI. CDR3 coding DNA: TGCGCCAGTAATCAGGGGGCGAGCAATCAGCCCCAGCATTTT. Protein: CASNQGASNQPQHF.

V gene TRBV6-5 combines with J gene TRBJ2-7, with TRBD1 matching over 9 bases. V was pared by 4 bases and J by 5 bases, with 9 bases of the junction left unmatched. The CDR3 spans 15 residues. Germline-derived CDR1 and CDR2 are MNHEY and SVGAGI. The CDR3 nucleotides read TGTGCCAGCAGTTCCATGTCGGACAGGGGTCACGAGCAGTACTTC. Its protein product is CASSSMSDRGHEQYF.

This clone was recorded only once. The CDR3 nucleotides read TGTGCCAGCAGCTCCCGGGACACTTATAATTCACCCCTCCACTTT. It is translated as CASSSRDTYNSPLHF. The chain recombines TRBV5-4 with TRBJ1-6; maybe TRBD1 (6 bases). The CDR3 length is 15 residues. Trimming removed 3 bases from V and 4 bases from J, with 11 bases in between. Germline CDR1 and CDR2: SGHNT and YYREEE (reference sequence).